This TCR beta chain stems from a study of OX40 agonist ivuxolimab in advanced cancers. Study in general: Those enrolled were approximately 87% male, with a mean age of roughly 60 years and ages from roughly 20 to 85.

General observations from the study: The specificity for antigen of the expanded peripheral T cells was not determined. At 0.1 to 3.0 mg/kg, CD4+ and CD8+ blood T cells expanded clonally by week 6. Averaging showed that CD8+ T cells had more expanded clones than CD4+ did.

Sequencing used immunoSEQ multiplex PCR; TCRdb keeps in-frame clones, though not all of them. Here the sample spans over 50,000 clones, about 83% being singletons. In the case of this clone: The antigen is undetermined.

The sequence came from an adult with an advanced solid tumor such as melanoma, head and neck, liver or kidney cancer. Source: CD4+ or CD8+ T cells sorted from blood, taken in a trial of the OX40 agonist ivuxolimab.

Here the CDR3 DNA reads TGTGCCAGCGGGGCTAGCGGATACAATGAGCAGTTCTTC. Translating it yields CASGASGYNEQFF. The V and J genes are TRBV11-3 and TRBJ2-1; TRBD2 matches at 7 bases. Germline assignment: CDR1 SGHNT and CDR2 YENEEA. Germline trimming cut 8 bases from V and 4 bases from J; bases unmatched to any gene: 5. This CDR3 spans 13 amino acids.